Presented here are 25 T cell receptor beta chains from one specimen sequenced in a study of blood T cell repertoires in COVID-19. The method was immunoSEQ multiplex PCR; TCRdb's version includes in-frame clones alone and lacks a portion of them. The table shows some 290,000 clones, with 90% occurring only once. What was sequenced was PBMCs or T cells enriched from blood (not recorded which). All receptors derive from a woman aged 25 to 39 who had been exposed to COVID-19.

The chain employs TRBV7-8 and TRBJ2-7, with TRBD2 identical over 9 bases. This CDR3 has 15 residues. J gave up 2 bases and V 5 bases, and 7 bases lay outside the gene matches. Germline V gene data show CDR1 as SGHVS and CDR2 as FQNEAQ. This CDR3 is CASSLLAGSPYEQYF. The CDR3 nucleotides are TGTGCCAGCAGCCTTCTAGCGGGGTCTCCCTACGAGCAGTACTTC.

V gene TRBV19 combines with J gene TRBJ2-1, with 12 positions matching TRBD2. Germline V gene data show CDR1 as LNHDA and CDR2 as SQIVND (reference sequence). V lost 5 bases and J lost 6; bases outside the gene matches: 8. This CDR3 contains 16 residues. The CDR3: CASSLGLAGMSNEQFF. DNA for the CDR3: TGTGCCAGTAGTTTAGGACTAGCGGGGATGAGCAATGAGCAGTTCTTC.

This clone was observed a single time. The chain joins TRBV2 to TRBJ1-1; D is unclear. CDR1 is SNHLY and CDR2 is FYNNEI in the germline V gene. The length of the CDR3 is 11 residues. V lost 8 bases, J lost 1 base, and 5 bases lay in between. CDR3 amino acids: CASFRNTEAFF. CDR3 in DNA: TGTGCCAGCTTCAGGAACACTGAAGCTTTCTTT.

The CDR3 loop is CASSQDGTGGREQFF. CDR3 coding DNA: TGCGCCAGCAGCCAAGATGGGACGGGGGGGCGTGAGCAGTTCTTC. The genes are TRBV4-3 and TRBJ2-1; 8 nucleotides agree with TRBD2. The germline V gene has CDR1 LGHNA and CDR2 YSLEER. V shed 0 bases and J 9 bases; nucleotides not matched to a gene: 7. This CDR3 region has 15 residues.

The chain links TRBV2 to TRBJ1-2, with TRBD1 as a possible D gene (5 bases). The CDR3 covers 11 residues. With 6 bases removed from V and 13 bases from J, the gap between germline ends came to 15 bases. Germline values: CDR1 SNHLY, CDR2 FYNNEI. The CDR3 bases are TGTGCCAGCAGGTCGATGGGGACTTTCACCTTC. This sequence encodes CASRSMGTFTF.

Here the CDR3 DNA reads TGTGCCAGTAGTAACCCGGGACAGGTAACCTACGAGCAGTACTTC. This gives the protein CASSNPGQVTYEQYF. The rearrangement joins TRBV19 to TRBJ2-7; TRBD1 matches 8 bases. Trimming took 4 bases from V and 2 from J; bases not matched to a gene: 7. This CDR3 is 15 amino acids long. Germline V gene sequence: CDR1 LNHDA, CDR2 SQIVND (reference sequence).

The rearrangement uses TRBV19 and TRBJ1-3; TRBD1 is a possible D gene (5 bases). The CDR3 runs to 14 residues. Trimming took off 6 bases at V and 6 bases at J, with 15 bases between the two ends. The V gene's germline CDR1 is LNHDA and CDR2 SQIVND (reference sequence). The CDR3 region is CASRTDFSSNTIYF. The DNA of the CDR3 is TGTGCCAGTAGGACAGACTTTTCCTCAAACACCATATATTTT. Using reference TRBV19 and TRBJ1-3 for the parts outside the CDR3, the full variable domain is DGGITQSPKYLFRKEGQNVTLSCEQNLNHDAMYWYRQDPGQGLRLIYYSQIVNDFQKGDIAEGYSVSREKKESFPLTVTSAQKNPTAFYLCASRTDFSSNTIYFGEGSWLTVV.

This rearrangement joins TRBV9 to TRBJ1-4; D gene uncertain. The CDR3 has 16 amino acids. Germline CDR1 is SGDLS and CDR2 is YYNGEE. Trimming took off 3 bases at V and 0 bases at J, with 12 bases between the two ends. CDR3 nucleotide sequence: TGTGCCAGCAGCGCTTCTCCCGGGGCAACTAATGAAAAACTGTTTTTT. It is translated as CASSASPGATNEKLFF.

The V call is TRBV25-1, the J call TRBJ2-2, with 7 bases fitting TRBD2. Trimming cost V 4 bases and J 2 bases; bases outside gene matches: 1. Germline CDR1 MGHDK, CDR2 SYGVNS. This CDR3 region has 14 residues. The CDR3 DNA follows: TGTGCCAGCAGTGGGGACTATAACACCGGGGAGCTGTTTTTT. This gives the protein CASSGDYNTGELFF.

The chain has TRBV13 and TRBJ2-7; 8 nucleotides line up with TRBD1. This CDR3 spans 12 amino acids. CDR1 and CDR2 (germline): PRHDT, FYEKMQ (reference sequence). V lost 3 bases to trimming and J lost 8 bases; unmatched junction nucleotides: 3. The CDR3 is CASSFPRGQQYF. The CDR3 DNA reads TGTGCCAGCAGCTTCCCCAGGGGGCAGCAGTACTTC.

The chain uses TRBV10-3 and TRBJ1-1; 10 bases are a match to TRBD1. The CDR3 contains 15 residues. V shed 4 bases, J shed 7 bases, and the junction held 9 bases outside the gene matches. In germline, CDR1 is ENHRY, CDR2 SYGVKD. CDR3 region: CAISAIPGTGVEAFF. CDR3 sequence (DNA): TGTGCCATCAGTGCTATCCCCGGGACAGGGGTTGAAGCTTTCTTT.

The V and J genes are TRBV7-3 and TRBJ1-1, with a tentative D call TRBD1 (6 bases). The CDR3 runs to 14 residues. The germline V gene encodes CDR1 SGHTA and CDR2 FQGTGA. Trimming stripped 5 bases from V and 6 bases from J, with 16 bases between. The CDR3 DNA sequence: TGTGCCAGCAGCCCGGGACACCGAGGGGCTGAAGCTTTCTTT. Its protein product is CASSPGHRGAEAFF.

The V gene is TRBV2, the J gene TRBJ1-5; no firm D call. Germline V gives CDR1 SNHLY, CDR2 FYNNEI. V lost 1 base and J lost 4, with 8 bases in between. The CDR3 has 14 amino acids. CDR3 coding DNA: TGTGCCAGCAGTGAAGACAGAATTAATCAGCCCCAGCATTTT. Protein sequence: CASSEDRINQPQHF.

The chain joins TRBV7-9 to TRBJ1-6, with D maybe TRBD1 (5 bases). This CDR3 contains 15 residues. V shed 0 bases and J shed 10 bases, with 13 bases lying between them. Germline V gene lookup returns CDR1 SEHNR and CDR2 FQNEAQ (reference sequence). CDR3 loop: CASSLAETVGSPLHF. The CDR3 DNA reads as TGTGCCAGCAGCTTAGCAGAGACAGTAGGATCACCCCTCCACTTT. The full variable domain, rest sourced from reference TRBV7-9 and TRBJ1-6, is DTGVSQNPRHKITKRGQNVTFRCDPISEHNRLYWYRQTLGQGPEFLTYFQNEAQLEKSRLLSDRFSAERPKGSFSTLEIQRTEQGDSAMYLCASSLAETVGSPLHFGNGTRLTVT.

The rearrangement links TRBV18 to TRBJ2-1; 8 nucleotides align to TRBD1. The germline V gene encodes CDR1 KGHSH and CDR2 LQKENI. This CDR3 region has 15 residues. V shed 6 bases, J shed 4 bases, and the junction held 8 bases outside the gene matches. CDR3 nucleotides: TGTGCCAGCTCCCCCGGGACAGGCTCTTACAATGAGCAGTTCTTC. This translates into CASSPGTGSYNEQFF.

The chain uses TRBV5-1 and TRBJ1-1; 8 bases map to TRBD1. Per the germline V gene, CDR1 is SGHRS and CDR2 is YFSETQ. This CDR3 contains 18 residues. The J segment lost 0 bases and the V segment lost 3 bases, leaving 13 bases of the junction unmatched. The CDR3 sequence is CASSSTPRGQGMNTEAFF. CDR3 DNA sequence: TGCGCCAGCAGCTCGACCCCCCGAGGACAGGGAATGAACACTGAAGCTTTCTTT. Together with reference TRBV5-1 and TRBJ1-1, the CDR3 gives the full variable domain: KAGVTQTPRYLIKTRGQQVTLSCSPISGHRSVSWYQQTPGQGLQFLFEYFSETQRNKGNFPGRFSGRQFSNSRSEMNVSTLELGDSALYLCASSSTPRGQGMNTEAFFGQGTRLTVV.

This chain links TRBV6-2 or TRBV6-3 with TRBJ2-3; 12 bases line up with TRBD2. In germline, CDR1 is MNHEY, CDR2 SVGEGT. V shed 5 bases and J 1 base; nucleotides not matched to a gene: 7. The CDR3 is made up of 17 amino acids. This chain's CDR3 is CASSTRTSGEGTDTQYF. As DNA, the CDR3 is TGTGCCAGCAGTACGAGGACTAGCGGGGAGGGCACAGATACGCAGTATTTT.

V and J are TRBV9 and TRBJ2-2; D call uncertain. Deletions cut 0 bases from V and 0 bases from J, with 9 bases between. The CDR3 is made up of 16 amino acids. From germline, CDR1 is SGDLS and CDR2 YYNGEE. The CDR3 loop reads CASSVGLSSNTGELFF. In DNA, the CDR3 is TGTGCCAGCAGCGTAGGGCTTTCTTCGAACACCGGGGAGCTGTTTTTT. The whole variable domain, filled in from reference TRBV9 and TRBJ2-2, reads DSGVTQTPKHLITATGQRVTLRCSPRSGDLSVYWYQQSLDQGLQFLIQYYNGEERAKGNILERFSAQQFPDLHSELNLSSLELGDSALYFCASSVGLSSNTGELFFGEGSRLTVL.

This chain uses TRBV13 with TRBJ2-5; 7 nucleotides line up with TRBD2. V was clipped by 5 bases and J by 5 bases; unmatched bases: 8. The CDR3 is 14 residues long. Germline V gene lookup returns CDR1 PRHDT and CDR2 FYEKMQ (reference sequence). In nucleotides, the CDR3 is TGTGCCAGCAGCCTCCGGACTAGATTCGAGACCCAGTACTTC. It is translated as CASSLRTRFETQYF.

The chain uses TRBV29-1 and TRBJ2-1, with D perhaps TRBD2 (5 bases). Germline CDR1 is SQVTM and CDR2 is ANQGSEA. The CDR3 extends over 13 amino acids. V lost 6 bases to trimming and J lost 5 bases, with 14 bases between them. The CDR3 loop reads CSVDSARNNEQFF. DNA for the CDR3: TGCAGCGTGGACTCGGCCAGGAACAATGAGCAGTTCTTC.

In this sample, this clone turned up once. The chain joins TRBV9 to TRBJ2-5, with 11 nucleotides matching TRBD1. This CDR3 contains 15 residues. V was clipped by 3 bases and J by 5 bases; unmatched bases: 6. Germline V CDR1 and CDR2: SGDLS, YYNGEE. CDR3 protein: CASSDGTGGSETQYF. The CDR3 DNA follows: TGTGCCAGCAGCGACGGGACAGGGGGTTCGGAGACCCAGTACTTC. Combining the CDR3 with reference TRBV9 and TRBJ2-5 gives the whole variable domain DSGVTQTPKHLITATGQRVTLRCSPRSGDLSVYWYQQSLDQGLQFLIQYYNGEERAKGNILERFSAQQFPDLHSELNLSSLELGDSALYFCASSDGTGGSETQYFGPGTRLLVL.

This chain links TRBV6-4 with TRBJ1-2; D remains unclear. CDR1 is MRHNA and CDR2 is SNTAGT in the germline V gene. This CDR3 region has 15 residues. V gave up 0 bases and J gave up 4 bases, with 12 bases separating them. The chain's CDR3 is CASSDSGMPGYGYTF. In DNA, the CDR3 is TGTGCCAGCAGTGACTCTGGCATGCCTGGCTATGGCTACACCTTC.

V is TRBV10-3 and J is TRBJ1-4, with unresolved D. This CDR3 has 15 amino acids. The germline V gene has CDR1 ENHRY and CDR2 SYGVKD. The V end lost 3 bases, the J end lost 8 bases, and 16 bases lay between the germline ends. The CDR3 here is CAISDGSTPREKLFF. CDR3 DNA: TGTGCCATCAGTGACGGGTCCACACCGAGGGAAAAACTGTTTTTT.

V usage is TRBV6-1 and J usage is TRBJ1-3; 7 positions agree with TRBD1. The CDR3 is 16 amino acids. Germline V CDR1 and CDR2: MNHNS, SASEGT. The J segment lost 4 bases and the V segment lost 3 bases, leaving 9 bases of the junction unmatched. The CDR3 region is CASSDLRQGSGNTIYF. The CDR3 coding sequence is TGTGCCAGCAGTGACCTAAGACAGGGCTCAGGAAACACCATATATTTT.

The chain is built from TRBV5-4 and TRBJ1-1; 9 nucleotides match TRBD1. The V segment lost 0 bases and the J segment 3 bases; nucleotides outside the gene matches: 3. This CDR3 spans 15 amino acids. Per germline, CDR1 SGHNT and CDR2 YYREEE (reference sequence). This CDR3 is CASSLGGQGDTEAFF. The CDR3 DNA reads TGTGCCAGCAGCTTGGGGGGACAGGGTGACACTGAAGCTTTCTTT.